Shown below are 23 T cell receptor beta chains from a single sample sequenced in a study of tumor and adjacent non-tumor tissue in lung cancer. The template was RNA from unsorted bulk tissue. A modified ARM-PCR protocol with three rounds of nested PCR amplified TCRbeta. TCRdb recomputed calls from the multiplex PCR reads with MiXCR, one row per CDR3 protein. Here the sample spans about 110,000 distinct CDR3 sequences, roughly 75% being singletons. The sample comprised lung tumor tissue. These receptors were collected from a woman aged 55-70 years with non-small cell lung cancer.

With respect to this clonotype: A single base separates this from a much larger clone, so it may be a read error. CDR3 residues: CASSQCSYNEQFF. The CDR3 nucleotides read TGTGCCAGCAGCCAATGCTCCTACAATGAGCAGTTCTTC. V usage is TRBV4-2 and J usage is TRBJ2-1; D is unresolved. CDR1 and CDR2 from the germline V gene are LGHNA and YNFKEQ. The V gene lost 2 bases and the J gene lost 0 bases, with 2 bases spanning the gap. The CDR3 contains 13 residues.

To note about this clonotype: Just one base apart from a much larger clone, this may be a read error. The J gene is TRBJ2-7, the V gene TRBV12-3 or TRBV12-4, with unresolved D. This CDR3 contains 13 residues. Trimming pared 5 bases from V and 6 bases from J, leaving 14 bases between. CDR3 nucleotides: TGTGCCAGCAGTGCCATTACCTGTGGCGAGCAGTACTTC. Residues: CASSAITCGEQYF.

This chain connects TRBV11-3 to TRBJ2-7; D is uncertain. Between the trimmed V and J ends, which lost 7 bases and 1 base, there was a span of 17 bases. CDR1 and CDR2 (germline): SGHNT, YENEEA. This CDR3 spans 15 amino acids. CDR3 coding DNA: TGTGCCAGCACCCCCGTGGGGTGTGGGTCCTACGAGCAGTACTTC. Translating gives CASTPVGCGSYEQYF.

Concerning this clonotype: A much larger clone is a single base away; this may be a read error. The chain carries TRBV6-2 or TRBV6-3 and TRBJ2-5; tentatively, D is TRBD2 (6 bases). V was shortened by 2 bases and J by 2 bases, with 12 bases between the two germline ends. The CDR3 has 15 residues. Germline V gives CDR1 MNHEY, CDR2 SVGEGT. DNA for the CDR3: TGTGCCAGCAGTTACGGGACGGGAGAACAAGAGACCCAGTACTTC. Translating it yields CASSYGTGEQETQYF.

This clonotype was counted once. A read error is possible here, since a much larger clone lies one base away. The chain has TRBV20-1 and TRBJ2-1, with a weak D call TRBD2 (6 bases). This CDR3 region has 14 residues. Germline CDR1 DFQATT, CDR2 SNEGSKA (reference sequence). The germline V and J ends were trimmed by 0 bases and 15 bases, with 21 bases remaining between them. CDR3 sequence: CSARDASRAAGGFF. In DNA form, the CDR3 reads TGCAGTGCTAGAGATGCGTCGAGAGCGGCCGGGGGGTTCTTC.

Worth noting for this clonotype: A much larger clone lies one base from this, so it may be a read error. The chain is built from TRBV29-1 and TRBJ1-4, with D perhaps TRBD1 (5 bases). Germline loops: CDR1 SQVTM, CDR2 ANQGSEA. CDR3 size: 13 residues. This chain's CDR3 is CSAQRGTNEKLSF. DNA of the CDR3: TGCAGCGCCCAAAGGGGTACTAATGAAAAACTGTCTTTT.

This clonotype came up many times. The V and J genes are TRBV4-1 and TRBJ2-1; 10 bases agree with TRBD2. The germline V gene encodes CDR1 MGHRA and CDR2 YSYEKL. The CDR3 runs to 16 residues. J was trimmed by 10 bases and V by 0 bases; bases with no gene match: 9. The chain's CDR3 is CASSQDPSGGAEEQFF. CDR3 coding DNA: TGCGCCAGCAGCCAAGATCCAAGCGGGGGGGCCGAGGAGCAGTTCTTC.

Of note for this clonotype: A read error is possible here, since a much larger clone lies one base away. The V call is TRBV5-6, the J call TRBJ2-2; 8 nucleotides line up with TRBD1. The CDR3 is made up of 15 amino acids. The germline V gene has CDR1 SGHDT and CDR2 YYEEEE. CDR3: CASSQADRATGQLFF. As DNA, the CDR3 is TGTGCCAGCAGTCAAGCGGACAGGGCAACCGGGCAGCTGTTTTTT.

The count of this clonotype is one. The chain couples TRBV20-1 to TRBJ1-2; D is possibly TRBD1 (5 bases). The length of the CDR3 is 19 residues. Germline V gives CDR1 DFQATT, CDR2 SNEGSKA (reference sequence). V shed 0 bases and J shed 4 bases, with 27 bases lying between them. DNA for the CDR3: TGCAGTGCTAGAGAACGGGCGAGACAGAGGAAGGGAGAAGGCTATGGCTACACCTTC. Translating it yields CSARERARQRKGEGYGYTF.

On this clonotype itself: As the CDR3 is not closed by the conserved phenylalanine or tryptophan, this likely results from a read error. Because the CDR3's place on the DNA is in doubt, the DNA is left out and the CDR3 is given as listed by TCRdb. The CDR3 here is CANSMTGYGQYI. V usage is TRBV11-2 and J usage is TRBJ2-7; the D call in the table, TRBD1, was not verified against the DNA. Germline V CDR1 and CDR2: SGHAT, FQNNGV. The CDR3 is made up of 12 amino acids, end residues included.

This clonotype was counted ten times or more. V usage is TRBV20-1 and J usage is TRBJ1-5; TRBD1 aligns across 8 bases. V dropped 5 bases and J dropped 1; count of bases not matched to a gene: 1. The CDR3 covers 13 residues. Germline V gene sequence: CDR1 DFQATT, CDR2 SNEGSKA (reference sequence). CDR3 sequence: CSARTGSNQPQHF. The CDR3 bases are TGCAGTGCTCGGACAGGGAGCAATCAGCCCCAGCATTTT.

Note on this clonotype: This may be a read error: a much more frequent sequence differs by one nucleotide. This rearrangement joins TRBV20-1 to TRBJ2-1; TRBD2 matches at 9 bases. J lost 6 bases, V lost 8 bases, and 11 bases had no gene match. In germline, CDR1 is DFQATT, CDR2 SNEGSKA (reference sequence). The CDR3 consists of 14 residues. This CDR3 reads CSKAGGNTLNEQFF. In DNA, the CDR3 is TGCAGTAAGGCGGGGGGGAATACACTCAATGAGCAGTTCTTC.

This clonotype was counted a single time. The junction does not match germline at one end; this may be a read error. The rearrangement uses TRBV28 and TRBJ2-7, with D perhaps matching TRBD1 or TRBD2 (5 bases each). CDR1 and CDR2 (germline): MDHEN, SYDVKM. There are 18 residues in the CDR3. The CDR3 protein is CASSVGLVRGVNPYERYF. DNA of the CDR3: TGTGCCAGCAGTGTAGGGTTAGTAAGAGGGGTGAATCCGTACGAGCGGTACTTC.

Points on this clonotype: An end of the junction does not agree with germline; a read error may underlie this. The chain is built from TRBV6-5 and TRBJ1-2, with 7 bases fitting TRBD1. The CDR3 has 13 residues. Per the germline V gene, CDR1 is MNHEY and CDR2 is SVGAGI. CDR3 amino acids: CASSPGGYNGYAF. The CDR3 DNA follows: TGTGCCAGCAGCCCAGGGGGATACAATGGCTACGCCTTC.

Ten or more counts support this clonotype. This chain connects TRBV6-5 to TRBJ2-7; possibly TRBD1 for D (6 bases). The germline gives CDR1 MNHEY, CDR2 SVGAGI. V lost 1 base to trimming and J lost 4 bases, with 8 bases between them. The CDR3 has 13 residues. CDR3 protein: CASSYLQGYEQYF. The CDR3, as DNA: TGTGCCAGCAGTTACTTACAGGGTTACGAGCAGTACTTC.

Concerning this clonotype itself: A much larger clone lies one base from this, so it may be a read error. The chain employs TRBV4-3 and TRBJ2-1, with 10 nucleotides matching TRBD2. There are 17 residues in the CDR3. Germline-derived CDR1 and CDR2 are LGHNA and YSLEER. The CDR3 DNA is TGCGCCAGCAGCCAAGGCGGACGAGCGGGAGGGAACAATGAGCGGTTCTTC. It translates to CASSQGGRAGGNNERFF.

Regarding this clonotype: One base away lies a much larger clone, so this may be a sequencing read error. CDR3 sequence (DNA): TGTGCCAGCAGTCAGAATAGCGGAATGGGGGGGGAGTTCTTC. It translates to CASSQNSGMGGEFF. The chain links TRBV12-3 or TRBV12-4 to TRBJ2-1; 7 nucleotides agree with TRBD2. The CDR3 runs to 14 residues. J was trimmed by 14 bases and V by 5 bases; bases with no gene match: 15.

The rearrangement links TRBV7-9 to TRBJ1-1; D is ambiguous. Germline CDR1 SEHNR, CDR2 FQNEAQ (reference sequence). The CDR3 runs 14 residues. Deletions cut 3 bases from V and 2 bases from J, with 10 bases between. The CDR3 region has the DNA TGTGCCAGCAGCTTCATTCGGGGTAACACTGAAGCTTTCTTT. Its translation is CASSFIRGNTEAFF.

Note on this clonotype: The junction and the germline gene differ at one end; a read error may be behind it. The V gene is TRBV20-1, the J gene TRBJ2-7; 10 nucleotides line up with TRBD2. CDR1 is DFQATT, CDR2 SNEGSKA, per germline (reference sequence). CDR3 length: 18 amino acids. In nucleotides, the CDR3 is TGCAGTGCGCCACCGTCTAGCGGGAGTCCTGTAGGCTCCTACGAGCAGTGCTTT. Residues: CSAPPSSGSPVGSYEQCF.

A note on this clonotype: This sequence may be a read error, since a much larger clone differs from it by one base. V and J are TRBV20-1 and TRBJ2-3, with D possibly being TRBD2 (7 bases). Trimming left V 0 bases short and J 14 bases short, with 18 bases between. Germline values: CDR1 DFQATT, CDR2 SNEGSKA (reference sequence). CDR3 size: 13 residues. The CDR3 spells CSARDHRGAFAYF. The CDR3 DNA reads as TGCAGTGCTAGAGATCATCGGGGGGCCTTTGCGTATTTT.

There are many counts of this clonotype. The chain joins TRBV12-3 or TRBV12-4 to TRBJ2-5; no clear D. V was clipped by 3 bases and J by 0 bases, with 2 bases between them. There are 12 residues in the CDR3. The DNA of the CDR3 is TGTGCCAGCAGTTTCTACCAAGAGACCCAGTACTTC. Protein: CASSFYQETQYF.

In regard to this clonotype: In this CDR3 the conserved last residue, phenylalanine or tryptophan, is missing, so a read error is likely. The DNA is omitted, as the CDR3 cannot be located on it reliably, and the CDR3 follows TCRdb's listing. The chain is built from TRBV11-3 and TRBJ1-1; the table gives TRBD1 as D, unverified against the DNA. The CDR3 spans 14 amino acids, including both terminal residues. The germline V gene has CDR1 SGHNT and CDR2 YENEEA. The CDR3 loop reads CASRGRNGGGKTFY.

Comments on this clonotype: At one of its ends the junction is not consistent with the germline gene, which may arise from a read error. The chain links TRBV12-3 or TRBV12-4 to TRBJ2-7, with a tentative D call TRBD1 (5 bases). This CDR3 has 13 residues. In DNA form, the CDR3 reads TGTACCAGTAGTCTTGACAGATCCTACGAGCAGTACTTC. It specifies CTSSLDRSYEQYF.